The text below deals with one T cell receptor (beta chain). The CDR3 contains 16 residues. Germline values: CDR1 MNHNY, CDR2 SVGAGI (reference sequence). V dropped 0 bases and J dropped 14 bases, with 25 bases sitting between them. The data are from a study of blood T cell repertoires in COVID-19. Sequencing was performed with immunoSEQ multiplex PCR; in TCRdb, only in-frame clones are kept and a portion is missing. The sample includes about 200,000 clones, roughly 80% seen only once; the top ten take around 9.3%. The receptor was derived from a woman of 80 years or more with acute or convalescent COVID-19. The sequenced sample consisted of peripheral blood. The chain employs TRBV6-6 and TRBJ1-2; D gene ambiguous. The CDR3 sequence: CASSYSIRHLATNDTF. DNA of the CDR3: TGTGCCAGCAGTTACTCGATTCGCCATTTGGCCACGAACGATACCTTC.